These T cell receptor beta chains were read from a single sample in a study of cytomegalovirus exposure and HLA in healthy donors. The repertoire was sequenced with immunoSEQ multiplex PCR; TCRdb's copy has only in-frame clones and lacks some. The sample lists 90,000 to 130,000 clones; about 86% were seen once. Sample: PBMCs. The receptors derive from a man aged 40-49 years in good health and CMV-seronegative. Each CDR3 is given with its conserved first and last residue. A D gene is named only where the DNA matches it firmly. Size values are once, few and many counts, or a class for expanded clones, and some rows have none.

D gene | J gene | clone size | V gene | CDR3 protein | CDR3 DNA
TRBD1 | TRBJ2-6 | once | TRBV2 | CALGEGASGANVLTF | TGTGCCCTAGGTGAGGGGGCGTCTGGGGCCAACGTCCTGACTTTC
- | TRBJ1-6 | few | TRBV15 | CATSRNPRSSYNSPLHF | TGTGCCACCAGCAGAAATCCTAGAAGCTCCTATAATTCACCCCTCCACTTT
- | TRBJ1-2 | once | TRBV6-5 | CASSYKQLYGYTF | TGTGCCAGCAGTTACAAACAGCTCTATGGCTACACCTTC
TRBD1 | TRBJ1-4 | - | TRBV13 | CASSPRQGREEKLFF | TGTGCCAGCAGCCCCAGACAGGGCCGTGAAGAAAAACTGTTTTTT
- | TRBJ2-2 | - | TRBV7-6 | CASSLRQSTGELFF | TGTGCCAGCAGCCTGAGACAGTCCACCGGGGAGCTGTTTTTT
TRBD2 | TRBJ2-1 | - | TRBV6-6 | CASGREGYNEQFF | TGTGCCAGTGGCCGGGAGGGGTACAATGAGCAGTTCTTC
- | TRBJ2-2 | - | TRBV7-9 | CASSFRNGELFF | TGTGCCAGCAGCTTCAGGAATGGGGAGCTGTTTTTT
- | TRBJ1-1 | - | TRBV10-3 | CAISGPDMGNTEAFF | TGTGCCATCAGTGGACCCGACATGGGGAACACTGAAGCTTTCTTT
- | TRBJ1-3 | once | TRBV5-1 | CASSRDTGNTIYF | TGCGCCAGCAGCCGGGACACTGGAAACACCATATATTTT
TRBD1 | TRBJ1-5 | - | TRBV19 | CASSAGTGKFRNQPQHF | TGTGCCAGTAGCGCGGGGACAGGGAAGTTTCGCAATCAGCCCCAGCATTTT
- | TRBJ2-5 | - | TRBV30 | CALHQGTETQYF | TGTGCTCTCCACCAGGGGACGGAGACCCAGTACTTC
TRBD1 | TRBJ2-3 | - | TRBV5-6 | CASGQGAGRDTQYF | TGTGCCAGCGGACAGGGGGCAGGGAGAGATACGCAGTATTTT
- | TRBJ1-1 | once | TRBV5-4 | CASSTGTLRVNTEAFF | TGTGCCAGCAGCACCGGGACTCTACGGGTGAACACTGAAGCTTTCTTT
- | TRBJ1-2 | - | TRBV13 | CASSIQGSGGYTF | TGTGCCAGCAGCATCCAGGGGTCGGGAGGCTACACCTTC
- | TRBJ2-5 | - | TRBV5-1 | CASSSGTRQETQYF | TGCGCCAGCAGCTCGGGGACAAGGCAAGAGACCCAGTACTTC
- | TRBJ1-2 | once | TRBV29-1 | CSGGASDYGYTF | TGCAGCGGTGGAGCCTCAGACTATGGCTACACCTTC
TRBD1 | TRBJ1-5 | - | TRBV19 | CASRDGQGLIYQPQHF | TGTGCCAGTAGAGACGGACAGGGGTTAATTTACCAGCCCCAGCATTTT
- | TRBJ1-2 | - | TRBV28 | CASSLPGNSGYTF | TGTGCCAGCAGTTTGCCAGGGAATTCTGGCTACACCTTC
- | TRBJ1-4 | - | TRBV30 | CAWSSPSGSEKLFF | TGTGCCTGGAGTTCCCCCTCCGGGTCTGAAAAACTGTTTTTT
TRBD1 | TRBJ1-1 | - | TRBV27 | CASSTRDRLNTEAFF | TGTGCCAGCAGTACCCGGGACAGACTAAACACTGAAGCTTTCTTT
- | TRBJ2-2 | - | TRBV6-6 | CASSYSSVRITGELFF | TGTGCCAGCAGTTACTCCTCAGTTCGAATTACCGGGGAGCTGTTTTTT
TRBD1 | TRBJ1-1 | - | TRBV19 | CASSQQGPKNTEAFF | TGTGCCAGTAGCCAACAGGGGCCGAAGAACACTGAAGCTTTCTTT
TRBD1 | TRBJ2-7 | - | TRBV6-5 | CASSRTGGMYEQYF | TGTGCCAGCAGTAGGACAGGTGGTATGTACGAGCAGTACTTC
TRBD1 | TRBJ1-1 | - | TRBV18 | CASSLGQGANTEAFF | TGTGCCAGCTCACTTGGACAGGGGGCTAACACTGAAGCTTTCTTT
- | TRBJ1-2 | - | TRBV5-1 | CASSLAGGDGYTF | TGCGCCAGCAGCTTGGCCGGAGGGGATGGCTACACCTTC
TRBD1 | TRBJ2-7 | - | TRBV9 | CASSAAGTGDYEQYF | TGTGCCAGCAGCGCCGCCGGGACAGGGGACTACGAGCAGTACTTC